The 8 T cell receptor beta chains below all came from one sample that was sequenced in a study of CD8 T cells in Susac syndrome. Reverse transcription of roughly 0.45 to 1 ug RNA was performed with random hexamers. TCRdb used MiXCR to reprocess the immunoSEQ multiplex PCR reads, holding one entry per CDR3 protein. The sample gives more than 100,000 distinct CDR3 sequences, nearly 95% of which show up once; more than 0.095% is in the top ten. Sequenced: CD4+ T cells from PBMCs. These receptors were obtained from a human donor in good health.

The J gene is TRBJ2-5, the V gene TRBV15, with TRBD1 matching 8 bases. This CDR3 has 15 amino acids. V gave up 6 bases and J gave up 9 bases; unmatched junction bases: 15. Germline CDR1 reads LNHNV; CDR2 reads YYDKDF (reference sequence). CDR3 loop: CATSRDRLNLGAQYF. DNA of the CDR3: TGTGCCACCAGTAGGGACAGGCTCAACTTAGGGGCCCAGTACTTC.

V is TRBV20-1 and J is TRBJ2-7; 14 bases map to TRBD2. This CDR3 has 13 amino acids. CDR1 DFQATT and CDR2 SNEGSKA come from the germline V gene (reference sequence). The V segment lost 6 bases and the J segment 7 bases; nucleotides outside the gene matches: 5. In nucleotides, the CDR3 is TGCAGTGCCGGACTAGCGGGAGGTCTAGAGCAGTACTTC. Residues: CSAGLAGGLEQYF.

This chain joins TRBV7-9 and TRBJ1-1; a weak D match, TRBD1 (5 bases). The CDR3 loop spans 15 amino acids. Per germline, CDR1 SEHNR and CDR2 FQNEAQ (reference sequence). The ends were cut back, 5 bases at V and 0 bases at J, with 13 bases in the middle. CDR3 in amino acids: CASSRALGLNTEAFF. As DNA, the CDR3 is TGTGCCAGCAGCCGGGCCCTGGGACTGAACACTGAAGCTTTCTTT.

This rearrangement joins TRBV3-1 to TRBJ2-2; D not resolved. The ends were cut back, 2 bases at V and 7 bases at J, with 2 bases in the middle. The CDR3 is 11 amino acids. CDR1 is LGHDT, CDR2 YNNKEL, per germline (reference sequence). CDR3 protein: CASSQIGELFF. CDR3 sequence (DNA): TGTGCCAGCAGCCAAATCGGGGAGCTGTTTTTT.

The genes are TRBV18 and TRBJ1-1; the match to TRBD1 covers 12 bases. CDR1 and CDR2 from the germline V gene are KGHSH and LQKENI. The CDR3 loop spans 15 amino acids. J gave up 6 bases and V 3 bases, and 5 bases lay outside the gene matches. CDR3 protein: CASSPGQGAIAEAFF. CDR3 coding DNA: TGTGCCAGCTCACCGGGACAGGGGGCTATCGCTGAAGCTTTCTTT.

The chain is built from TRBV12-3 or TRBV12-4 and TRBJ2-7; D remains unclear. Trimming shortened V by 3 bases and J by 6 bases, and 9 bases separated the two germline ends. This CDR3 is 12 amino acids long. For the CDR3, the DNA is TGTGCCAGCAGTTTCCTCCCTCGCGAGCAGTACTTC. Its protein product is CASSFLPREQYF.

The rearrangement joins TRBV3-1 to TRBJ2-7; unclear D gene. Looked up from germline, CDR1 is LGHDT and CDR2 is YNNKEL (reference sequence). V lost 1 base and J lost 9, with 13 bases in between. The CDR3 extends over 13 amino acids. The DNA for the CDR3 is TGTGCCAGCAGCCAAGGGGGTCGGAAGGGGCAGTACTTC. This encodes CASSQGGRKGQYF.

The rearrangement links TRBV20-1 to TRBJ1-5; 9 bases map to TRBD1. Germline loops: CDR1 DFQATT, CDR2 SNEGSKA (reference sequence). The CDR3 has 15 amino acids. Germline trimming cut 2 bases from V and 1 base from J; bases unmatched to any gene: 3. The CDR3 spells CSARPGTGSNQPQHF. The CDR3 DNA reads TGCAGTGCTAGACCCGGGACAGGGAGCAATCAGCCCCAGCATTTT.